This T cell receptor (beta chain) was sequenced for a study of T-cell memory formation after mild COVID-19. Study information: TCR clusters showed largely donor specificity. General study findings and limits: The pre-infection memory compartment contained some responding clones, suggesting cross-reactive memory joined. Clones that contracted from day 15 to 85 were balanced CD4/CD8, while later expanders leaned CD4+. Contracting CD8+ clones were enriched in EMRA, CD4+ mainly in CM and EM.

This CDR3 is 14 amino acids long. Trimming left V 3 bases short and J 1 base short, with 10 bases between. Germline CDR1 reads SGHRS; CDR2 reads YFSETQ. On this clonotype itself: Its antigen is not known.

TCRdb re-called the 5' RACE reads through MiXCR, storing one row per CDR3 protein. The table lists approximately 350,000 distinct CDR3 sequences, over 13% of them singletons. Sequenced material: PBMCs or a T cell subset sorted from them (not recorded which). The J gene is TRBJ2-5, the V gene TRBV5-1; D call uncertain. The clonotype originates from a man between 18 and 29 years old who had mild COVID-19 (a few samples of this study predate the infection). Cell type and time point are not known. CDR3 loop: CASSSYEPQETQYF. CDR3 bases: TGCGCCAGCAGCTCATACGAACCCCAAGAGACCCAGTACTTC.